This is a list of T cell receptor beta chains from one sample in a study of blood T cell repertoires in COVID-19. The table came from immunoSEQ multiplex PCR; TCRdb's copy has only in-frame clones and leaves some out. The sample consists of some 170,000 clones, 70% to 85% of them appearing once. What was sequenced was PBMCs or T cells enriched from blood (not recorded which). The receptors shown here come from a woman aged 45-59 years who had recovered from COVID-19. Both conserved end residues are part of each CDR3. Each record gives: clone size, J gene, V gene, D gene, CDR3 DNA, CDR3 protein. The D gene is left open where the match is weak. The size entry is marked missing in some rows and otherwise reads once, few, many or a size class.

clone size: once; J gene: TRBJ1-5; V gene: TRBV2; D gene: NA; CDR3 DNA: TGTGCCAGCAAGGACACAGGTGATCAGCCCCAGCATTTT; CDR3 protein: CASKDTGDQPQHF
clone size: NA; J gene: TRBJ2-7; V gene: TRBV27; D gene: NA; CDR3 DNA: TGTGCCAGCAGTAAAACAGCGCTAAGGGGCACCTACGAGCAGTACTTC; CDR3 protein: CASSKTALRGTYEQYF
clone size: once; J gene: TRBJ2-7; V gene: TRBV12-3/TRBV12-4; D gene: NA; CDR3 DNA: TGTGCCAGCTCTGACCGACAGTACGAGCAGTACTTC; CDR3 protein: CASSDRQYEQYF
clone size: once; J gene: TRBJ1-2; V gene: TRBV5-1; D gene: NA; CDR3 DNA: TGCGCCAGCAGCTTGGAACAGGGAAGTGGCTACACCTTC; CDR3 protein: CASSLEQGSGYTF
clone size: NA; J gene: TRBJ1-1; V gene: TRBV29-1; D gene: NA; CDR3 DNA: TGCAGCGTTGAACTGGCCTCGAAGGGAGGTGGCACTGAAGCTTTCTTT; CDR3 protein: CSVELASKGGGTEAFF
clone size: NA; J gene: TRBJ1-1; V gene: TRBV7-9; D gene: NA; CDR3 DNA: TGTGCCAGCAGCTTTGACAGATTAAACACTGAAGCTTTCTTT; CDR3 protein: CASSFDRLNTEAFF
clone size: NA; J gene: TRBJ2-7; V gene: TRBV2; D gene: TRBD2; CDR3 DNA: TGTGCCAGGCAACGAACAGCGGGAGGGGGGCCCTACGAGCAGTACTTC; CDR3 protein: CARQRTAGGGPYEQYF
clone size: NA; J gene: TRBJ2-4; V gene: TRBV11-2; D gene: NA; CDR3 DNA: TGTGCCAGCAGTCCCACTGAGAAGGGGCTAACCAAAAACATTCAGTACTTC; CDR3 protein: CASSPTEKGLTKNIQYF
clone size: once; J gene: TRBJ2-1; V gene: TRBV5-1; D gene: TRBD2; CDR3 DNA: TGCGCCAGCAGCTCCATGATAACTAGCGGGAGAGATGCTAACAATGAGCAGTTCTTC; CDR3 protein: CASSSMITSGRDANNEQFF
clone size: NA; J gene: TRBJ2-7; V gene: TRBV19; D gene: TRBD1; CDR3 DNA: TGTGCCAGTAGTAAAGGACAGGGATACGAGCAGTACTTC; CDR3 protein: CASSKGQGYEQYF
clone size: NA; J gene: TRBJ2-5; V gene: TRBV28; D gene: NA; CDR3 DNA: TGTGCCAGCGGAAATGGAAGGGAGCGGGAGACCCAGTACTTC; CDR3 protein: CASGNGRERETQYF
clone size: NA; J gene: TRBJ2-1; V gene: TRBV2; D gene: NA; CDR3 DNA: TGTGCCAGCAGTGAAAATACGCGAGAGCAGTTCTTC; CDR3 protein: CASSENTREQFF
clone size: NA; J gene: TRBJ2-7; V gene: TRBV7-2; D gene: TRBD2; CDR3 DNA: TGTGCCAGCAGCCATTCCGGCGGGAGTGGGTACGAGCAGTACTTC; CDR3 protein: CASSHSGGSGYEQYF
clone size: NA; J gene: TRBJ2-7; V gene: TRBV28; D gene: TRBD1; CDR3 DNA: TGTGCCAGCAATCCCTTCGGGACAGGGGGAAGGCACGAGCAGTACTTC; CDR3 protein: CASNPFGTGGRHEQYF
clone size: NA; J gene: TRBJ2-7; V gene: TRBV27; D gene: TRBD2; CDR3 DNA: TGTGCCAGCAGTTTTACTAGCGGGAGGGCCTACGAGCAGTACTTC; CDR3 protein: CASSFTSGRAYEQYF
clone size: NA; J gene: TRBJ2-1; V gene: TRBV29-1; D gene: TRBD1; CDR3 DNA: TGCAGCGGGACAGGGGGCGCGGGAAATGAGCAGTTCTTC; CDR3 protein: CSGTGGAGNEQFF
clone size: NA; J gene: TRBJ1-2; V gene: TRBV19; D gene: TRBD1; CDR3 DNA: TGTGCCAGTCGCCTAGGGGGCAACTATGGCTACACCTTC; CDR3 protein: CASRLGGNYGYTF
clone size: NA; J gene: TRBJ1-3; V gene: TRBV19; D gene: NA; CDR3 DNA: TGTGCCAGTAGGCCGGGGGAGGTCCGCTCTGGAAACACCATATATTTT; CDR3 protein: CASRPGEVRSGNTIYF
clone size: once; J gene: TRBJ2-3; V gene: TRBV7-3; D gene: TRBD1; CDR3 DNA: TGTGCCAGCAGCCCCGCAGGGGGCATAACGCAGTATTTT; CDR3 protein: CASSPAGGITQYF
clone size: NA; J gene: TRBJ2-7; V gene: TRBV6-6; D gene: NA; CDR3 DNA: TGTGCCAGCACCAACTCACCCTACGAGCAGTACTTC; CDR3 protein: CASTNSPYEQYF
clone size: NA; J gene: TRBJ2-5; V gene: TRBV18; D gene: TRBD2; CDR3 DNA: TGTGCCAGCTCACCAGGGCTAGCGGGAGTAGAGACCCAGTACTTC; CDR3 protein: CASSPGLAGVETQYF
clone size: once; J gene: TRBJ2-1; V gene: TRBV10-3; D gene: NA; CDR3 DNA: TGTGCCATCAGAAAACAGGGCGATGAGCAGTTCTTC; CDR3 protein: CAIRKQGDEQFF
clone size: NA; J gene: TRBJ2-7; V gene: TRBV6-2/TRBV6-3; D gene: NA; CDR3 DNA: TGTGCCAGCAGTTACCCGCTGAGCAACGAGCAGTACTTC; CDR3 protein: CASSYPLSNEQYF
clone size: once; J gene: TRBJ1-2; V gene: TRBV5-1; D gene: NA; CDR3 DNA: TGCGCCAGCAGCTCTCCGACCGGGAATAACTATGGCTACACCTTC; CDR3 protein: CASSSPTGNNYGYTF
clone size: NA; J gene: TRBJ2-2; V gene: TRBV5-1; D gene: TRBD2; CDR3 DNA: TGCGCCAGCAACGCGGGGGGCAACACCGGGGAGCTGTTTTTT; CDR3 protein: CASNAGGNTGELFF
clone size: once; J gene: TRBJ2-1; V gene: TRBV12-3/TRBV12-4; D gene: NA; CDR3 DNA: TGTGCCAGCAGCTCCGCCGGGGGGCATGAGCAGTTCTTC; CDR3 protein: CASSSAGGHEQFF
clone size: once; J gene: TRBJ2-5; V gene: TRBV7-6; D gene: TRBD1; CDR3 DNA: TGTGCCAGCAGCTTACGTAGGACAGGGGCCCAAGAGACCCAGTACTTC; CDR3 protein: CASSLRRTGAQETQYF
clone size: NA; J gene: TRBJ1-5; V gene: TRBV25-1; D gene: NA; CDR3 DNA: TGTGCCAGCAGTCAGGGAATCCAGCCCCAGCATTTT; CDR3 protein: CASSQGIQPQHF
clone size: NA; J gene: TRBJ2-7; V gene: TRBV6-5; D gene: TRBD1; CDR3 DNA: TGTGCCAGCGCGACTCAGGGGGCCTACGAGCAGTACTTC; CDR3 protein: CASATQGAYEQYF
clone size: NA; J gene: TRBJ2-1; V gene: TRBV28; D gene: NA; CDR3 DNA: TGTGCCAGACCTTGCAAGAGGTCCTACAATGAGCAGTTCTTC; CDR3 protein: CARPCKRSYNEQFF
clone size: few; J gene: TRBJ1-2; V gene: TRBV4-2; D gene: NA; CDR3 DNA: TGTGCCAGCAGCCAAGATCGAAGGGAGCTCTATGGCTACACCTTC; CDR3 protein: CASSQDRRELYGYTF
clone size: NA; J gene: TRBJ1-6; V gene: TRBV6-2/TRBV6-3; D gene: NA; CDR3 DNA: TGTGCCAGCAGTTACCCCGGTGCTTCACCCCTCCACTTT; CDR3 protein: CASSYPGASPLHF
clone size: few; J gene: TRBJ1-1; V gene: TRBV25-1; D gene: NA; CDR3 DNA: TGTGCCAGCAGTGAACCAGGGACAACGAACACTGAAGCTTTCTTT; CDR3 protein: CASSEPGTTNTEAFF
clone size: few; J gene: TRBJ2-1; V gene: TRBV6-5; D gene: NA; CDR3 DNA: TGTGCCAGCGGCGCCCTAGCCTCCTACAATGAGCAGTTCTTC; CDR3 protein: CASGALASYNEQFF
clone size: once; J gene: TRBJ2-5; V gene: TRBV6-4; D gene: TRBD2; CDR3 DNA: TGTGCCAGCAGTGTTCTAGCGGGAGAGCAAGAGACCCAGTACTTC; CDR3 protein: CASSVLAGEQETQYF
clone size: NA; J gene: TRBJ2-1; V gene: TRBV21-1; D gene: NA; CDR3 DNA: TGTGCCAGCAGCAAAGGCGGGAGGAAAAGCTACAATGAGCAGTTCTTC; CDR3 protein: CASSKGGRKSYNEQFF
clone size: NA; J gene: TRBJ2-7; V gene: TRBV5-5; D gene: NA; CDR3 DNA: TGTGCCAGCGGCCGGGAATTCCCCTACGAGCAGTACTTC; CDR3 protein: CASGREFPYEQYF
clone size: NA; J gene: TRBJ1-4; V gene: TRBV19; D gene: NA; CDR3 DNA: TGTGCCAGTAGTTTATTAGACTACGAAAAACTGTTTTTT; CDR3 protein: CASSLLDYEKLFF
clone size: NA; J gene: TRBJ1-6; V gene: TRBV5-1; D gene: NA; CDR3 DNA: TGCGCCAGCAGCCGAAACGGAGATGCCAATCCCCTCCACTTT; CDR3 protein: CASSRNGDANPLHF
clone size: NA; J gene: TRBJ1-6; V gene: TRBV16; D gene: NA; CDR3 DNA: TGTGCCAGCATCCGCGGCTCCTATAATTCACCCCTCCACTTT; CDR3 protein: CASIRGSYNSPLHF
clone size: NA; J gene: TRBJ2-2; V gene: TRBV6-1; D gene: NA; CDR3 DNA: TGTGCCAGCAGTGAAAGGGGCGGGAAACACACCGGGGAGCTGTTTTTT; CDR3 protein: CASSERGGKHTGELFF
clone size: NA; J gene: TRBJ2-7; V gene: TRBV29-1; D gene: TRBD1; CDR3 DNA: TGCAGCGTTACGACCGGGACAGCTACCTACGAGCAGTACTTC; CDR3 protein: CSVTTGTATYEQYF
clone size: NA; J gene: TRBJ1-2; V gene: TRBV18; D gene: NA; CDR3 DNA: TGTGCCAGCTCAGCCACAATCAGGGATGGCTACACCTTC; CDR3 protein: CASSATIRDGYTF
clone size: NA; J gene: TRBJ2-7; V gene: TRBV5-5; D gene: NA; CDR3 DNA: TGTGCCAGCAGCTTGGGCAGGGCCTTCACCTACGAGCAGTACTTC; CDR3 protein: CASSLGRAFTYEQYF
clone size: NA; J gene: TRBJ2-1; V gene: TRBV30; D gene: NA; CDR3 DNA: TGTGCCTGGGCTCGAGGATACAATGAGCAGTTCTTC; CDR3 protein: CAWARGYNEQFF
clone size: NA; J gene: TRBJ2-2; V gene: TRBV18; D gene: NA; CDR3 DNA: TGTGCCAGCTCACCGGCACAGAATACCGGGGAGCTGTTTTTT; CDR3 protein: CASSPAQNTGELFF
clone size: once; J gene: TRBJ1-1; V gene: TRBV5-1; D gene: NA; CDR3 DNA: TGCGCCAGCAGCTTGGACACACTGAACACTGAAGCTTTCTTT; CDR3 protein: CASSLDTLNTEAFF
clone size: NA; J gene: TRBJ2-1; V gene: TRBV11-2; D gene: NA; CDR3 DNA: TGTGCCAGCAGCTTAATAGTTCAGGATAAGTTCTTC; CDR3 protein: CASSLIVQDKFF
clone size: NA; J gene: TRBJ2-5; V gene: TRBV5-4; D gene: NA; CDR3 DNA: TGTGCCAGCAGCTTGATGGGCACTTACCAAGAGACCCAGTACTTC; CDR3 protein: CASSLMGTYQETQYF
clone size: NA; J gene: TRBJ1-5; V gene: TRBV30; D gene: TRBD1; CDR3 DNA: TGTGCCTACACTAAGACAGGGCCAAATCAGCCCCAGCATTTT; CDR3 protein: CAYTKTGPNQPQHF
clone size: few; J gene: TRBJ2-5; V gene: TRBV29-1; D gene: TRBD2; CDR3 DNA: TGCAGCGTTGAGGGACTAGCGGGCCAAGAGACCCAGTACTTC; CDR3 protein: CSVEGLAGQETQYF
clone size: once; J gene: TRBJ1-1; V gene: TRBV29-1; D gene: NA; CDR3 DNA: TGCAGCGTTGAAAGACAGATTGAAGCTTTCTTT; CDR3 protein: CSVERQIEAFF
clone size: NA; J gene: TRBJ1-2; V gene: TRBV7-2; D gene: TRBD1; CDR3 DNA: TGTGCCAGCCAAGGGGTGGAAGGGGGCGCTAGCTATGGCTACACCTTC; CDR3 protein: CASQGVEGGASYGYTF
clone size: NA; J gene: TRBJ1-4; V gene: TRBV6-5; D gene: NA; CDR3 DNA: TGTGCCAGCAAGGCGGGGACTAATGAAAAACTGTTTTTT; CDR3 protein: CASKAGTNEKLFF
clone size: NA; J gene: TRBJ2-1; V gene: TRBV7-9; D gene: NA; CDR3 DNA: TGTGCCAGCCTTAGCCTGAGCTCCTACAATGAGCAGTTCTTC; CDR3 protein: CASLSLSSYNEQFF
clone size: NA; J gene: TRBJ2-1; V gene: TRBV6-6; D gene: NA; CDR3 DNA: TGTGCCAGCAGAGAGGGGGGGGGCTACAATGAGCAGTTCTTC; CDR3 protein: CASREGGGYNEQFF
clone size: NA; J gene: TRBJ1-5; V gene: TRBV9; D gene: NA; CDR3 DNA: TGTGCCAGCAGCGCAGGGAGCAATCAGCCCCAGCATTTT; CDR3 protein: CASSAGSNQPQHF
clone size: few; J gene: TRBJ1-4; V gene: TRBV18; D gene: TRBD1; CDR3 DNA: TGTGCCAGCTTACGGGACAGGGAAAATGAAAAACTGTTTTTT; CDR3 protein: CASLRDRENEKLFF
clone size: NA; J gene: TRBJ1-2; V gene: TRBV9; D gene: TRBD1; CDR3 DNA: TGTGCCAGCAGCGCAACCACAGGGGTAGGCGACGGCTACACCTTC; CDR3 protein: CASSATTGVGDGYTF